Below are 17 T cell receptor beta chains sequenced from a single sample in a study of blood T cell repertoires in COVID-19. Using immunoSEQ multiplex PCR, the repertoire was profiled, and TCRdb retains in-frame clones only, with some absent. The sample gives around 220,000 clones, around 88% of which show up once; approximately 15% is in the top ten. The sequenced sample was PBMCs or T cells enriched from blood (not recorded which). The receptors here all came from a woman aged 50 to 65 with acute COVID-19.

A note on this clone: Other nucleotide sequences in the sample specify the same CDR3. This chain uses TRBV30 with TRBJ1-5; D is unresolved. This CDR3 contains 13 residues. CDR1 and CDR2 from the germline V gene are GTSNPN and SVGIG (reference sequence). V lost 0 bases to trimming and J lost 1 base, with 4 bases between them. The CDR3 here is CAWSVRSNQPQHF. CDR3 DNA sequence: TGTGCCTGGAGTGTGCGGAGCAATCAGCCCCAGCATTTT.

CDR3 bases: TGTGCCAGCAGTCCCAGGGTCGAGCAGTACTTC. It specifies CASSPRVEQYF. The chain combines TRBV2 with TRBJ2-7; D is possibly TRBD1 (5 bases). This CDR3 spans 11 amino acids. CDR1 and CDR2 from the germline V gene are SNHLY and FYNNEI. With 5 bases removed from V and 6 bases from J, the gap between germline ends came to 8 bases.

J is TRBJ2-4 and V is TRBV10-3, with 8 nucleotides matching TRBD2. The V gene end was trimmed by 5 bases and the J gene end by 1 base; junction bases not matched to a gene: 7. This CDR3 contains 16 residues. Germline V gene lookup returns CDR1 ENHRY and CDR2 SYGVKD. CDR3: CAISTSGSGAKNIQYF. CDR3 nucleotides: TGTGCCATCAGTACAAGCGGGAGCGGTGCCAAAAACATTCAGTACTTC.

V usage is TRBV2 and J usage is TRBJ2-2, with 8 bases aligning to TRBD2. Germline V gives CDR1 SNHLY, CDR2 FYNNEI. This CDR3 comprises 15 residues. Losses at the gene ends were 6 bases for V and 6 bases for J; bases not matched to a gene: 9. The CDR3 DNA follows: TGTGCCAGCAGCGCGGGACTAGATGGCTCCGGGGAGCTGTTTTTT. It encodes CASSAGLDGSGELFF.

The rearrangement joins TRBV5-6 to TRBJ2-7, with 7 bases matching TRBD1. Germline V gene lookup returns CDR1 SGHDT and CDR2 YYEEEE. The length of the CDR3 is 14 residues. V shed 4 bases, J shed 3 bases, and the junction held 7 bases outside the gene matches. CDR3 residues: CASSPGQEIYEQYF. The DNA for the CDR3 is TGTGCCAGCAGCCCTGGACAGGAGATCTACGAGCAGTACTTC.

The chain recombines TRBV28 with TRBJ1-1, with D maybe TRBD1 (5 bases). CDR1 is MDHEN, CDR2 SYDVKM, per germline. CDR3 length: 12 amino acids. Between the trimmed V and J ends, which lost 6 bases and 5 bases, there was a span of 10 bases. This CDR3 is CASRYQGTEAFF. In nucleotides, the CDR3 is TGTGCCAGCAGGTACCAGGGTACTGAAGCTTTCTTT.

CDR3 nucleotides: TGTGCCAGCAGTTTAAACAGGGTGAACACCATATATTTT. Translated: CASSLNRVNTIYF. This rearrangement joins TRBV12-3 or TRBV12-4 to TRBJ1-3; weak D call: TRBD1 (6 bases). The CDR3 length is 13 residues. Trimming removed 2 bases from V and 7 bases from J, with 9 bases in between.

The V call is TRBV28, the J call TRBJ1-1; TRBD1 might be the D (5 bases). V lost 6 bases and J 5 bases, leaving 13 bases between the germline ends. Per germline, CDR1 MDHEN and CDR2 SYDVKM. The CDR3 covers 13 residues. CDR3 DNA sequence: TGTGCCAGCAGACCAGACAGCTTTACTGAAGCTTTCTTT. Amino acid sequence: CASRPDSFTEAFF.

The V gene is TRBV27, the J gene TRBJ2-1; a possible D gene is TRBD1 (5 bases). The length of the CDR3 is 13 residues. In germline, CDR1 is MNHEY, CDR2 SMNVEV (reference sequence). V lost 0 bases, J lost 12 bases, and 12 bases lay in between. The CDR3 nucleotides read TGTGCCAGCAGTTTATCTTCACAGGCCGGGCAGTTCTTC. Residues: CASSLSSQAGQFF.

The chain couples TRBV9 to TRBJ2-2; a weak D match, TRBD1 (6 bases). The CDR3 length is 16 residues. Trimming cost V 3 bases and J 1 base, with 13 bases left between them. Germline CDR1 and CDR2: SGDLS and YYNGEE. Here the CDR3 reads CASSATGTMNTGELFF. The CDR3 DNA reads TGTGCCAGCAGCGCGACCGGGACAATGAACACCGGGGAGCTGTTTTTT.

Worth noting for this clone: One junction end disagrees with the germline gene, perhaps due to a read error. The chain recombines TRBV7-7 with TRBJ2-2; 12 bases agree with TRBD2. This CDR3 is built from 16 residues. Germline-derived CDR1 and CDR2 are SSHAT and FNYEAQ (reference sequence). This CDR3 is CASSQRLAGATGELFF. In nucleotides, the CDR3 is TGTGCTAGCAGCCAGAGACTAGCGGGAGCCACCGGGGAGCTGTTTTTT.

This sequence joins TRBV6-5 and TRBJ1-2, with a tentative D call TRBD1 (6 bases). CDR3 size: 13 residues. Trimming took off 7 bases at V and 4 bases at J, with 13 bases between the two ends. CDR1 MNHEY and CDR2 SVGAGI come from the germline V gene. The CDR3 reads CASIADSLYGYTF. In DNA, the CDR3 is TGTGCCAGCATCGCGGACAGCCTCTATGGCTACACCTTC.

V usage is TRBV5-1 and J usage is TRBJ2-2; TRBD1 agrees at 7 bases. J was trimmed by 4 bases and V by 5 bases; bases with no gene match: 5. Looked up from germline, CDR1 is SGHRS and CDR2 is YFSETQ. This CDR3 comprises 14 residues. CDR3 amino acids: CASRSPGGTGELFF. CDR3 DNA: TGCGCCAGCAGATCCCCAGGGGGCACCGGGGAGCTGTTTTTT.

J is TRBJ2-1 and V is TRBV13; 7 nucleotides agree with TRBD2. In germline, CDR1 is PRHDT, CDR2 FYEKMQ (reference sequence). Germline trimming cut 5 bases from V and 0 bases from J; bases unmatched to any gene: 7. The CDR3 runs 16 residues. CDR3 amino acids: CASSGGVRSSYNEQFF. CDR3 DNA: TGTGCCAGCAGCGGGGGGGTAAGGAGCTCCTACAATGAGCAGTTCTTC.

The chain uses TRBV14 and TRBJ2-1, with D tentatively TRBD2 (5 bases). Germline CDR1 and CDR2: SGHDN and FVKESK. CDR3 size: 15 residues. V lost 6 bases, J lost 0 bases, and 12 bases lay in between. The CDR3 spells CASSHRGSSYNEQFF. Here the CDR3 DNA reads TGTGCCAGCAGTCACCGCGGGTCCTCCTACAATGAGCAGTTCTTC.

CDR3 sequence: CASSLGWLGGKNTEAFF. CDR3 DNA sequence: TGTGCCAGCAGCTTAGGGTGGTTAGGAGGGAAGAACACTGAAGCTTTCTTT. The chain uses TRBV7-9 and TRBJ1-1; no clear D gene. CDR1 SEHNR and CDR2 FQNEAQ come from the germline V gene (reference sequence). CDR3 length: 17 residues. V shed 1 base and J shed 1 base, with 16 bases lying between them.

On this clone: This same CDR3 is encoded by further DNA sequences in the sample. The chain carries TRBV7-3 and TRBJ2-6; 8 positions agree with TRBD1. The CDR3 covers 16 residues. Germline V gene sequence: CDR1 SGHTA, CDR2 FQGTGA. V lost 5 bases, J lost 1 base, and 4 bases stayed unmatched. The CDR3 DNA reads as TGTGCCAGCAGCCCCACAGGGGGTTCTGGGGCCAACGTCCTGACTTTC. This sequence encodes CASSPTGGSGANVLTF. Supplemented by reference TRBV7-3 and TRBJ2-6, the full variable domain reads GAGVSQTPSNKVTEKGKYVELRCDPISGHTALYWYRQSLGQGPEFLIYFQGTGAADDSGLPNDRFFAVRPEGSVSTLKIQRTERGDSAVYLCASSPTGGSGANVLTFGAGSRLTVL.